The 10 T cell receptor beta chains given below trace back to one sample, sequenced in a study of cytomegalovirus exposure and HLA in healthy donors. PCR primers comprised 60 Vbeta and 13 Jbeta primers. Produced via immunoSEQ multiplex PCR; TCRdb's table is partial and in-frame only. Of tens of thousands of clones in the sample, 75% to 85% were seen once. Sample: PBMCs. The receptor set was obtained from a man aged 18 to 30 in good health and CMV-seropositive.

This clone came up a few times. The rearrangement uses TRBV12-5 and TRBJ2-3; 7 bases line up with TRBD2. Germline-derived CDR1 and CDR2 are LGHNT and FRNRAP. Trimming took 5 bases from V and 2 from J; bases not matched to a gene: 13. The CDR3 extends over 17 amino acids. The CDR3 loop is CASGPPLAEIITDTQYF. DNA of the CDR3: TGTGCTAGTGGTCCCCCTCTAGCGGAGATAATCACAGATACGCAGTATTTT.

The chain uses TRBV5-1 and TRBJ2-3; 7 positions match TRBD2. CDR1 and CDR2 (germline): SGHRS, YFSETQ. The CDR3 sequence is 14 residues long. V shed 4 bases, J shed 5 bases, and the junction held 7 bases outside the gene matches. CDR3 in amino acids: CASSRGGGGDTQYF. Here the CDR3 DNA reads TGCGCCAGCAGCCGAGGCGGGGGAGGAGATACGCAGTATTTT.

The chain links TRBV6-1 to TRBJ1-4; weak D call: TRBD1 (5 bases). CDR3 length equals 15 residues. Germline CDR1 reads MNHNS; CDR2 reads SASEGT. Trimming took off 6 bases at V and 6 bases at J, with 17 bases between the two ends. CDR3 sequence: CASSQFGAADEKLFF. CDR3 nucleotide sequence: TGTGCCAGCAGCCAGTTTGGGGCGGCGGATGAAAAACTGTTTTTT.

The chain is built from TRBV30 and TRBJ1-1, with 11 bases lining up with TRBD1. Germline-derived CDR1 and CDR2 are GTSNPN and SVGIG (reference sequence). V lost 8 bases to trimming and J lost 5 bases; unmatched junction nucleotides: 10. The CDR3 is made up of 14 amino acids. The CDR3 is CAQTSGTGGTEAFF. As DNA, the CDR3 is TGTGCCCAAACCTCCGGGACAGGGGGGACTGAAGCTTTCTTT.

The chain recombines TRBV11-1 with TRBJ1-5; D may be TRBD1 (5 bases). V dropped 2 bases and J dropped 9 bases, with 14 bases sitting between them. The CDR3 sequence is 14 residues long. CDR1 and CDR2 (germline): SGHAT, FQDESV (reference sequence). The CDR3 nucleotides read TGTGCCAGCAGCTTACTCCCAGGGCAAGGGCCCCAGCATTTT. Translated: CASSLLPGQGPQHF.

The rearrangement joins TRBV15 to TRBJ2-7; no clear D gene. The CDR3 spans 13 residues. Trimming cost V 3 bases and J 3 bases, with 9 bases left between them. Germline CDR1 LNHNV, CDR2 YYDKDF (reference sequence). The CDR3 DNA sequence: TGTGCCACCAGCAGTGGGCAAATCTACGAGCAGTACTTC. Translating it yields CATSSGQIYEQYF.

The CDR3 nucleotides read TGCGCCAGCAGCCAAGCACCGGGACAGGGATACTATGGCTACACCTTC. Its translation is CASSQAPGQGYYGYTF. This chain joins TRBV4-1 and TRBJ1-2, with 9 bases fitting TRBD1. The CDR3 covers 16 residues. Germline V CDR1 and CDR2: MGHRA, YSYEKL. The trim removed 1 base at V and 3 bases at J, leaving 6 bases unmatched.

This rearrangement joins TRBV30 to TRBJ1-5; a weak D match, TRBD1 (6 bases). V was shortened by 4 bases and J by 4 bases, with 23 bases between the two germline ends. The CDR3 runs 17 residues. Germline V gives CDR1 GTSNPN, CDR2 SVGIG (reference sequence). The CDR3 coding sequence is TGTGCCTGGAATGGAGACAGGAGCCTCTCGGGGAATCAGCCCCAGCATTTT. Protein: CAWNGDRSLSGNQPQHF.

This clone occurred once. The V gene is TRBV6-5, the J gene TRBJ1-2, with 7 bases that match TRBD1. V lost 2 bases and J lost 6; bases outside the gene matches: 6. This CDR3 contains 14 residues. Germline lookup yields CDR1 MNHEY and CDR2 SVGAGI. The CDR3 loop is CASSYEGQHNGYTF. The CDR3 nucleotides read TGTGCCAGCAGTTACGAGGGACAGCATAATGGCTACACCTTC.

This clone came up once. The CDR3, as DNA: TGTGCCACAACCCGACAGGGAATAGCGGAGCAGTACTTC. Encoded protein: CATTRQGIAEQYF. The chain recombines TRBV6-5 with TRBJ2-7, with 7 bases fitting TRBD1. The CDR3 is 13 residues long. V was pared by 10 bases and J by 7 bases, with 13 bases of the junction left unmatched. Per the germline V gene, CDR1 is MNHEY and CDR2 is SVGAGI.